A single sample gave rise to the 16 T cell receptor beta chains below, sequenced in a study of beta chain features in type 1 diabetes. Sequencing targeted expressed TCRB transcripts, as all isolated RNA had been reverse transcribed. The protocol was immunoSEQ multiplex PCR, while the TCRdb copy is restricted to in-frame clones and leaves out a portion. This sample has some 150,000 clones; under 60% occur once, and the top ten carry 0.4% to 0.5%. What was sequenced was Tregs from blood. These receptors were collected from a man aged 18 to 30 in good health.

V usage is TRBV27 and J usage is TRBJ2-2, with D possibly matching TRBD1 (5 bases). The CDR3 is made up of 18 amino acids. V was clipped by 2 bases and J by 6 bases, with 22 bases between them. The V gene's germline CDR1 is MNHEY and CDR2 SMNVEV (reference sequence). CDR3 in amino acids: CASSLNTPLKGLAGELFF. CDR3 bases: TGTGCCAGCAGTTTAAATACCCCCCTCAAGGGGTTGGCCGGGGAGCTGTTTTTT.

The chain joins TRBV10-3 to TRBJ2-1; 9 bases are shared with TRBD1. CDR3 length: 15 residues. J gave up 2 bases and V 6 bases, and 5 bases lay outside the gene matches. The V gene's germline CDR1 is ENHRY and CDR2 SYGVKD. The CDR3 protein is CAIRDTGGAYNEQFF. In nucleotides, the CDR3 is TGTGCCATCAGGGACACAGGGGGCGCCTACAATGAGCAGTTCTTC.

This clone was seen a handful of times. This chain uses TRBV29-1 with TRBJ2-1; 14 bases agree with TRBD2. Germline-derived CDR1 and CDR2 are SQVTM and ANQGSEA. Trimming removed 3 bases from V and 4 bases from J; junction bases left unmatched: 8. This CDR3 is built from 17 residues. In DNA form, the CDR3 reads TGCAGCGTTGACGCTCTGCGGACTAGCGGGGGGTACAATGAGCAGTTCTTC. As protein: CSVDALRTSGGYNEQFF.

This chain joins TRBV2 and TRBJ2-1, with D tentatively TRBD1 (5 bases). The germline gives CDR1 SNHLY, CDR2 FYNNEI. The CDR3 has 14 amino acids. V dropped 6 bases and J dropped 0 bases, with 9 bases sitting between them. The CDR3 nucleotides are TGTGCCAGCAGAACGGACACCTCCTACAATGAGCAGTTCTTC. It is translated as CASRTDTSYNEQFF. Full variable domain (outside the CDR3, taken from reference TRBV2 and TRBJ2-1): EPEVTQTPSHQVTQMGQEVILRCVPISNHLYFYWYRQILGQKVEFLVSFYNNEISEKSEIFDDQFSVERPDGSNFTLKIRSTKLEDSAMYFCASRTDTSYNEQFFGPGTRLTVL.

This clone was recorded a few times. The rearrangement uses TRBV5-1 and TRBJ2-5, with D perhaps TRBD2 (6 bases). Between the trimmed V and J ends, which lost 0 bases and 5 bases, there was a span of 14 bases. Germline V gives CDR1 SGHRS, CDR2 YFSETQ. This CDR3 contains 15 residues. The CDR3 coding sequence is TGCGCCAGCAGCTTGGCCGGGGAGGCGATGGAGACCCAGTACTTC. The encoded protein is CASSLAGEAMETQYF.

This clone was seen more than once but under ten times. The V gene is TRBV6-5, the J gene TRBJ1-1, with TRBD1 as a possible D gene (5 bases). V lost 7 bases and J 1 base, leaving 13 bases between the germline ends. The length of the CDR3 is 14 residues. CDR1 is MNHEY, CDR2 SVGAGI, per germline. The CDR3 loop reads CASTQFGGNTEAFF. The CDR3 coding sequence is TGTGCCAGCACCCAATTCGGGGGGAACACTGAAGCTTTCTTT.

J is TRBJ2-7 and V is TRBV7-9, with 11 nucleotides matching TRBD2. The CDR3 spans 14 residues. The germline gives CDR1 SEHNR, CDR2 FQNEAQ (reference sequence). J was trimmed by 6 bases and V by 5 bases; bases with no gene match: 6. CDR3 protein: CASSTSGRVSEQYF. The CDR3 DNA reads as TGTGCCAGCAGCACTAGCGGGAGAGTCTCCGAGCAGTACTTC.

For this clone: A read error may account for a junction end that differs from germline. The gene calls are TRBV30 and TRBJ2-5; the D gene is possibly TRBD1 (6 bases). The CDR3 runs to 19 residues. CDR1 is GTSNPN, CDR2 SVGIG, per germline (reference sequence). The CDR3 DNA reads as TGTGCTTGGAAGCCCGGATCCGGGACAAACTTGCTTAGCCAAGAGACCCAGTACTTC. This gives the protein CAWKPGSGTNLLSQETQYF.

This clone has more than one count but fewer than ten. V usage is TRBV5-4 and J usage is TRBJ2-1; unclear D gene. Trimming stripped 2 bases from V and 0 bases from J, with 15 bases between. Germline V gives CDR1 SGHNT, CDR2 YYREEE (reference sequence). The CDR3 loop spans 17 amino acids. Written as DNA, the CDR3 is TGTGCCAGCAGCTTTTTCCCACTCTCAAGCTCCTACAATGAGCAGTTCTTC. This sequence encodes CASSFFPLSSSYNEQFF.

The genes are TRBV19 and TRBJ2-3; tentatively, D is TRBD1 (6 bases). From germline, CDR1 is LNHDA and CDR2 SQIVND (reference sequence). V dropped 0 bases and J dropped 7 bases, with 8 bases sitting between them. CDR3 length equals 13 residues. This CDR3 reads CASSIEGAHTQYF. In DNA, the CDR3 is TGTGCCAGTAGTATAGAGGGGGCGCATACGCAGTATTTT.

The genes are TRBV5-1 and TRBJ2-3; maybe TRBD1 (6 bases). Germline V CDR1 and CDR2: SGHRS, YFSETQ. Trimming took off 4 bases at V and 5 bases at J, with 14 bases between the two ends. The CDR3 consists of 14 residues. This CDR3 reads CASSPGAARDTQYF. CDR3 bases: TGCGCCAGCAGCCCAGGGGCCGCCCGAGATACGCAGTATTTT. The full variable domain, completed using reference TRBV5-1 and TRBJ2-3, is KAGVTQTPRYLIKTRGQQVTLSCSPISGHRSVSWYQQTPGQGLQFLFEYFSETQRNKGNFPGRFSGRQFSNSRSEMNVSTLELGDSALYLCASSPGAARDTQYFGPGTRLTVL.

This clone was detected only a few times. The chain has TRBV19 and TRBJ2-5; D remains ambiguous. This CDR3 contains 13 residues. The V end was cut by 5 bases, the J end by 5 bases, with 12 bases between. Germline CDR1 is LNHDA and CDR2 is SQIVND (reference sequence). CDR3 bases: TGTGCCAGTAGTCTTACAGAACGGGAGACCCAGTACTTC. Its translation is CASSLTERETQYF.

This clone was seen a handful of times. The chain employs TRBV11-2 and TRBJ2-2; 10 bases agree with TRBD2. The CDR3 has 16 residues. Germline V lookup: CDR1 SGHAT, CDR2 FQNNGV. V lost 1 base and J lost 3; bases outside the gene matches: 2. CDR3 sequence: CASSLASGGHTGELFF. The CDR3 nucleotides read TGTGCCAGCAGCTTAGCTAGCGGGGGCCACACCGGGGAGCTGTTTTTT.

This clone turned up a few times. The chain combines TRBV2 with TRBJ2-1, with 9 nucleotides matching TRBD2. The CDR3 has 15 residues. The germline V gene has CDR1 SNHLY and CDR2 FYNNEI. J was trimmed by 6 bases and V by 4 bases; bases with no gene match: 7. The CDR3 loop reads CASSGLGLATNEQFF. For the CDR3, the DNA is TGTGCCAGCAGTGGCCTGGGACTAGCAACCAATGAGCAGTTCTTC.

The chain has TRBV27 and TRBJ1-5; possible D gene TRBD1, 5 bases. Germline V gene lookup returns CDR1 MNHEY and CDR2 SMNVEV (reference sequence). Trimming pared 4 bases from V and 0 bases from J, leaving 10 bases between. CDR3 length: 15 amino acids. CDR3 in DNA: TGTGCCAGCAGTTGGTCGGGGGATAGCAATCAGCCCCAGCATTTT. It yields the protein CASSWSGDSNQPQHF.

The CDR3 DNA follows: TGTGCCAGCAGGGTACAGGGGCTGAACACTGAAGCTTTCTTT. This sequence encodes CASRVQGLNTEAFF. The chain uses TRBV6-1 and TRBJ1-1; 7 bases fit TRBD1. Trimming at V came to 6 bases and at J to 0 bases, leaving 4 bases not matched to a gene. The germline CDR1 and CDR2 sequences are MNHNS and SASEGT. The CDR3 is made up of 14 amino acids.